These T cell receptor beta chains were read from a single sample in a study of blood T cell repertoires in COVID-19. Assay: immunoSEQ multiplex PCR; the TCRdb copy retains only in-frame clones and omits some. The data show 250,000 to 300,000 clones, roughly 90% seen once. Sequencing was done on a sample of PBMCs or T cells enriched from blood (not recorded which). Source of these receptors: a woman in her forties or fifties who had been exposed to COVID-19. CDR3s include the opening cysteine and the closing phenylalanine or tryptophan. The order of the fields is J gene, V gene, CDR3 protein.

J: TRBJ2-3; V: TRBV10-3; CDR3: CAISDRVDRGGDTQYF
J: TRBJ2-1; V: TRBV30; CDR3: CAWRTSGTGGYNEQFF
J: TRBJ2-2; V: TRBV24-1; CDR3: CATSDRHRRDTGELFF
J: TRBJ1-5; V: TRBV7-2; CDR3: CASSVWDGGDQPQHF
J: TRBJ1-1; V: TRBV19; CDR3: CASSITPDRHTEAFF
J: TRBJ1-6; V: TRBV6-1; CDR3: CASSEWGPGGNSPLHF
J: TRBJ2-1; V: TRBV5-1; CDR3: CASSLEGLNYNEQFF
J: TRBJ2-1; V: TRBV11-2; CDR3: CASSTFAEGAVQFF
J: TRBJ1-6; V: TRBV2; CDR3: CASSEYGGSSPLHF
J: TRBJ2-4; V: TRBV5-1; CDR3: CASSGGGVMNIQYF
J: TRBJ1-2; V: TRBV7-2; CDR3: CASSSPGANYGYTF
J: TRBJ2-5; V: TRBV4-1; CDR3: CASSQHPGQGDQETQYF
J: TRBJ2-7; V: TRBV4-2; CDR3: CASSQDLLAGDYEQYF
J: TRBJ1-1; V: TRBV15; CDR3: CATSSERGTEAFF
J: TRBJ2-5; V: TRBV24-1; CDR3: CATSGVGGAETQYF
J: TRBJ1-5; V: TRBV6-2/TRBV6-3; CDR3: CASSPLRTDNQPQHF
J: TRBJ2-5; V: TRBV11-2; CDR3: CASSEGTQERETQYF
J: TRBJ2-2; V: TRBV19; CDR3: CASMNRTNTGELFF
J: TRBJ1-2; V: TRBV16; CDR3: CASSRTTGYGYTF
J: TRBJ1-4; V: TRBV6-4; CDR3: CATPGGLEQKATNEKLFF
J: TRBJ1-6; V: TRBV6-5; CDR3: CASRDRGLLHF
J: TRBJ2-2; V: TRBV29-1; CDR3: CSVGGTSGPNTGELFF
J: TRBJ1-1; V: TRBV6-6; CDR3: CASSYLDKEAFF
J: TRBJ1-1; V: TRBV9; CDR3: CASSAQGSRHPEAFF
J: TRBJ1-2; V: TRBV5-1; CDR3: CASSFGQGSGYTF
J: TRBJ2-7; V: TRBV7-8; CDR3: CASSRGGGAGVWEQYF
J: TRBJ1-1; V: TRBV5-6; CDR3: CASSLAFGGVNTEAFF
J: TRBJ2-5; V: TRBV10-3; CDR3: CAISDPGGIGETQYF
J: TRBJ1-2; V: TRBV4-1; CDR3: CASSQDMGLVYGYTF
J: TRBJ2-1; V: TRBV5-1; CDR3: CASSQGGTVSSYNEQFF
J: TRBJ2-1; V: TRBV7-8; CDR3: CASSFLNNEQFF
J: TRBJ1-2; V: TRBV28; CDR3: CASSLDRPGYTF
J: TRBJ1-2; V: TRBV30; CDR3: CAWRPTGGLLYGYTF
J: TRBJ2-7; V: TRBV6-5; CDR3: CASSYSLTGGRYEQYF
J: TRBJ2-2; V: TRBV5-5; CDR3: CATTKQGNTGELFF
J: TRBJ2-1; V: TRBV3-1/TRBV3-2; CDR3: CASSQDFQGWYNEQFF
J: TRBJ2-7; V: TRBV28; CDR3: CATGPTGPSRQYF
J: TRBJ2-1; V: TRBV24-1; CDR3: CATSQPVEANNEQFF
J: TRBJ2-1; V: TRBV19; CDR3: CASSIDRGKINEQFF
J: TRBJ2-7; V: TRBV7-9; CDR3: CASSSHGTGRAEQYF
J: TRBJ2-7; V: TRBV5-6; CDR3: CASSWGVRSSYEQYF
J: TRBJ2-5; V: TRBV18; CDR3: CASSPPNPGQETQYF
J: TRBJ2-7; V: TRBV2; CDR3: CASSSDAGTGGVEQYF
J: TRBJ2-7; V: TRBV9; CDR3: CASSAGTVSYEQYF
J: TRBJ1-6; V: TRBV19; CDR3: CASMMRDSVSDSPLHF
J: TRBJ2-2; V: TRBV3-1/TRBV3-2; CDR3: CASSQVSGWELFF
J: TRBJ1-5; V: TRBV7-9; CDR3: CASSLELGQGDQPQHF
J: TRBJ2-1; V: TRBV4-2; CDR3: CASSPKDRGNEQFF
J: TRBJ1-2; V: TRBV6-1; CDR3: CASSDGGGSFYGYTF
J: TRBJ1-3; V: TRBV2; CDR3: CASSGARKGQGGNTIYF
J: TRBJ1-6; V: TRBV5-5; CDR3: CASSSVAGFNSPLHF
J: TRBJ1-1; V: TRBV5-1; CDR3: CASSIETGLNTEAFF